These 9 T cell receptor beta chains came from one sample sequenced in a study of early T cells in non-severe SARS-CoV-2 infection. TCRdb analysed the 5' RACE reads with MiXCR anew, one entry per CDR3 protein. The sample lists about 110,000 distinct CDR3 sequences, roughly 10% occurring once. What was sequenced was whole blood. Receptors originate from an adult who was a healthcare worker with PCR-confirmed SARS-CoV-2 infection or an uninfected control (not recorded which).

This clonotype was counted a few times. The chain couples TRBV7-9 to TRBJ1-1; no clear D gene. The germline gives CDR1 SEHNR, CDR2 FQNEAQ (reference sequence). V lost 3 bases to trimming and J lost 0 bases, with 17 bases between them. The CDR3 has 17 residues. The CDR3 spells CASSLPLRIELNTEAFF. DNA for the CDR3: TGTGCCAGCAGCTTGCCCCTCAGGATAGAGTTGAACACTGAAGCTTTCTTT.

This clonotype has more than one count but fewer than ten. This chain uses TRBV6-6 with TRBJ1-6; 9 nucleotides match TRBD1. The CDR3 has 16 amino acids. CDR1 is MNHNY and CDR2 is SVGAGI in the germline V gene (reference sequence). Unmatched junction bases numbered 9, after V lost 7 bases and J lost 5 bases. CDR3 DNA: TGTGCCAGCAACGTTGCAGGACAGGGGAATAATTCACCCCTCCACTTT. Translation gives CASNVAGQGNNSPLHF.

This clonotype was counted at least ten times. The CDR3 nucleotides are TGCGCCAGCGGGAGATCAACTAATGAAAAACTGTTTTTT. This sequence encodes CASGRSTNEKLFF. The chain is built from TRBV10-1 and TRBJ1-4; no clear D. Germline V gene sequence: CDR1 WNHNN, CDR2 SYGVQD (reference sequence). This CDR3 comprises 13 residues. The V gene lost 8 bases and the J gene lost 0 bases, with 7 bases spanning the gap.

This sequence joins TRBV9 and TRBJ2-5, with D possibly TRBD1 on 6 matching bases. V was shortened by 4 bases and J by 0 bases, with 13 bases between the two germline ends. CDR1 is SGDLS and CDR2 is YYNGEE in the germline V gene. The CDR3 contains 15 residues. For the CDR3, the DNA is TGTGCCAGCAGCCCCAGGGGTTCTTACCAAGAGACCCAGTACTTC. Its translation: CASSPRGSYQETQYF. Filled out from reference TRBV9 and TRBJ2-5, the complete variable domain reads DSGVTQTPKHLITATGQRVTLRCSPRSGDLSVYWYQQSLDQGLQFLIQYYNGEERAKGNILERFSAQQFPDLHSELNLSSLELGDSALYFCASSPRGSYQETQYFGPGTRLLVL.

A remark on this clonotype: One base away lies a much larger clone, so this may be a sequencing read error. The CDR3 does not close with the conserved phenylalanine or tryptophan, likely indicating a read error. V usage is TRBV20-1 and J usage is TRBJ2-5; D unclear. This CDR3 contains 14 residues. In germline, CDR1 is DFQATT, CDR2 SNEGSKA (reference sequence). V lost 6 bases, J lost 5 bases, and 19 bases lay in between. The chain's CDR3 is CSATVVGSYETQYL. The CDR3, as DNA: TGCAGTGCCACCGTCGTCGGAAGTTACGAGACCCAGTACCTC.

This clonotype was seen repeatedly, ten times or more. J is TRBJ2-6 and V is TRBV7-9; TRBD1 matches at 7 bases. Germline V gene sequence: CDR1 SEHNR, CDR2 FQNEAQ (reference sequence). V was clipped by 5 bases and J by 4 bases; unmatched bases: 8. The CDR3 totals 16 residues. CDR3 bases: TGTGCCAGCAGCCCTACAGGGGACCCCGGGGCCAACGTCCTGACTTTC. Protein product: CASSPTGDPGANVLTF.

The chain links TRBV6-2 or TRBV6-3 to TRBJ2-3; TRBD2 is a possible D gene (6 bases). Germline-derived CDR1 and CDR2 are MNHEY and SVGEGT. Trimming removed 7 bases from V and 4 bases from J, with 15 bases in between. The CDR3 length is 14 residues. The CDR3 DNA reads TGTGCCAGCAACGGGCTCACTAGCCCAGATACGCAGTATTTT. It codes for CASNGLTSPDTQYF.

CDR3 sequence (DNA): TGTGCCAGCAGCCAAGTCAACCATGAAGCTTTCTTT. Amino acid sequence: CASSQVNHEAFF. V gene TRBV4-2 combines with J gene TRBJ1-1, with D hard to call. Germline loops: CDR1 LGHNA, CDR2 YNFKEQ. This CDR3 spans 12 amino acids. Trimming pared 1 base from V and 7 bases from J, leaving 7 bases between.

This clonotype appeared a few times. The chain carries TRBV4-1 and TRBJ1-1; D is unresolved. Per the germline V gene, CDR1 is MGHRA and CDR2 is YSYEKL. The CDR3 runs to 14 residues. V was cut by 2 bases and J by 4 bases, with 11 bases left in between. CDR3 bases: TGCGCCAGCAGCCAATATGTCGGTGGCACTGAAGCTTTCTTT. This translates into CASSQYVGGTEAFF.